These T cell receptor beta chains were read from a single sample in a study of cytomegalovirus exposure and HLA in healthy donors. This table comes from immunoSEQ multiplex PCR, and its TCRdb copy is limited to in-frame clones, with some not included. The data hold about 82,000 clones, with around 70% observed a single time. The sequenced sample was PBMCs. Receptor source: a woman aged 45 to 65 in good health and CMV-seropositive. Each CDR3 is given with its conserved first and last residue. Fields, in order: clone size, V gene, J gene, CDR3 length, D gene, CDR3 protein, CDR3 DNA. A D gene is named only where the DNA matches it firmly. Part of the rows lack a size; the others show once, few, many or a class for expanded clones.

abundance: NA
v_gene: TRBV30
j_gene: TRBJ2-2
len: 15
d_gene: NA
CDR3aa: CARRGGSSNTGELFF
CDR3nt: TGTGCCCGGAGGGGGGGGAGCTCTAACACCGGGGAGCTGTTTTTT

abundance: few
v_gene: TRBV27
j_gene: TRBJ1-1
len: 13
d_gene: TRBD1
CDR3aa: CASSWTGNTEAFF
CDR3nt: TGTGCCAGCAGCTGGACAGGGAACACTGAAGCTTTCTTT

abundance: NA
v_gene: TRBV5-1
j_gene: TRBJ1-2
len: 16
d_gene: NA
CDR3aa: CASSRGGDIREDGYTF
CDR3nt: TGCGCCAGCAGCCGCGGGGGGGACATTCGAGAGGATGGCTACACCTTC

abundance: few
v_gene: TRBV11-2
j_gene: TRBJ2-1
len: 15
d_gene: NA
CDR3aa: CASSLDKSGNNEQFF
CDR3nt: TGTGCCAGCAGCTTAGATAAGTCGGGGAACAATGAGCAGTTCTTC

abundance: few
v_gene: TRBV6-1
j_gene: TRBJ1-5
len: 13
d_gene: NA
CDR3aa: CASSEFRGQPQHF
CDR3nt: TGTGCCAGCAGTGAATTCAGGGGTCAGCCCCAGCATTTT

abundance: NA
v_gene: TRBV5-6
j_gene: TRBJ2-7
len: 13
d_gene: NA
CDR3aa: CASSLTTSYEQYF
CDR3nt: TGTGCCAGCAGCCTAACTACTAGCTACGAGCAGTACTTC

abundance: NA
v_gene: TRBV9
j_gene: TRBJ2-3
len: 15
d_gene: TRBD2
CDR3aa: CASSGAGAYTDTQYF
CDR3nt: TGTGCCAGCAGCGGGGCGGGAGCTTACACAGATACGCAGTATTTT

abundance: NA
v_gene: TRBV28
j_gene: TRBJ2-7
len: 13
d_gene: TRBD2
CDR3aa: CASSLGGRYEQYF
CDR3nt: TGTGCCAGCAGTTTAGGCGGGAGGTACGAGCAGTACTTC

abundance: NA
v_gene: TRBV27
j_gene: TRBJ2-7
len: 13
d_gene: NA
CDR3aa: CASSLRGANEQYF
CDR3nt: TGTGCCAGCAGTTTAAGAGGAGCGAACGAGCAGTACTTC

abundance: NA
v_gene: TRBV6-5
j_gene: TRBJ2-5
len: 14
d_gene: TRBD2
CDR3aa: CASSRTSGQETQYF
CDR3nt: TGTGCCAGCAGTCGGACTAGCGGCCAAGAGACCCAGTACTTC

abundance: NA
v_gene: TRBV5-1
j_gene: TRBJ1-1
len: 11
d_gene: NA
CDR3aa: CASSQNTEAFF
CDR3nt: TGCGCCAGCAGCCAAAACACTGAAGCTTTCTTT

abundance: few
v_gene: TRBV30
j_gene: TRBJ1-2
len: 10
d_gene: NA
CDR3aa: CAQQSYGYTF
CDR3nt: TGTGCCCAACAGTCTTATGGCTACACCTTC

abundance: NA
v_gene: TRBV2
j_gene: TRBJ2-2
len: 15
d_gene: NA
CDR3aa: CASSGSGFYTGELFF
CDR3nt: TGTGCCAGCAGTGGCAGCGGATTTTACACCGGGGAGCTGTTTTTT

abundance: NA
v_gene: TRBV5-1
j_gene: TRBJ2-3
len: 16
d_gene: TRBD2
CDR3aa: CASSSPSGRHTDTQYF
CDR3nt: TGCGCCAGCAGCTCTCCTAGCGGGAGGCACACAGATACGCAGTATTTT

abundance: NA
v_gene: TRBV2
j_gene: TRBJ1-1
len: 12
d_gene: NA
CDR3aa: CASSPGWTEAFF
CDR3nt: TGTGCCAGCAGCCCGGGGTGGACTGAAGCTTTCTTT

abundance: NA
v_gene: TRBV9
j_gene: TRBJ1-2
len: 16
d_gene: TRBD1
CDR3aa: CASSALDREVNYGYTF
CDR3nt: TGTGCCAGCAGCGCCTTGGACAGGGAGGTAAACTATGGCTACACCTTC

abundance: NA
v_gene: TRBV7-9
j_gene: TRBJ2-1
len: 15
d_gene: TRBD2
CDR3aa: CASSTTSGWYNEQFF
CDR3nt: TGTGCCAGCAGCACCACTAGCGGGTGGTACAATGAGCAGTTCTTC

abundance: NA
v_gene: TRBV5-1
j_gene: TRBJ2-3
len: 15
d_gene: TRBD1
CDR3aa: CASSGQVSSTDTQYF
CDR3nt: TGCGCCAGTTCGGGACAGGTCTCTAGCACAGATACGCAGTATTTT

abundance: NA
v_gene: TRBV29-1
j_gene: TRBJ2-1
len: 15
d_gene: TRBD2
CDR3aa: CSVEEGTSAYNEQFF
CDR3nt: TGCAGCGTTGAAGAGGGGACTAGCGCCTACAATGAGCAGTTCTTC

abundance: once
v_gene: TRBV5-4
j_gene: TRBJ1-1
len: 14
d_gene: NA
CDR3aa: CASSLDTGSTEAFF
CDR3nt: TGTGCCAGCAGCTTGGACACAGGATCAACCGAAGCTTTCTTT